This is a list of T cell receptor beta chains from one sample in a study of T cell therapy after organ transplantation. For these receptors, no antigen is known. Produced via immunoSEQ multiplex PCR; TCRdb's table is partial and in-frame only. The sample shows 45,000 to 60,000 clones, approximately 94% of them seen only once. The sequencing here drew on CD8+ T cells from blood, taken before autologous CMV-specific T cell therapy. Every receptor here comes from a human patient who had received a solid organ transplant and had CMV disease. CDR3s include the opening cysteine and the closing phenylalanine or tryptophan. Each record gives: J gene, clone size, V gene, D gene, CDR3 DNA, CDR3 protein. D genes are given only for firm matches. Expanded clones get a size class; other rows say once, few or many, or leave the size out.

j_gene: TRBJ2-7; abundance: .; v_gene: TRBV4-1; d_gene: TRBD1; CDR3nt: TGCGCCAGCAGCCATCCAACAGACAGGGCCTACGAGCAGTACTTC; CDR3aa: CASSHPTDRAYEQYF
j_gene: TRBJ2-7; abundance: .; v_gene: TRBV29-1; d_gene: .; CDR3nt: TGCAGCGTCGTGGAATCCTACGAGCAGTACTTC; CDR3aa: CSVVESYEQYF
j_gene: TRBJ2-1; abundance: .; v_gene: TRBV27; d_gene: TRBD1; CDR3nt: TGTGCCAGCAGTTTAGACAGGGGTTACAATGAGCAGTTCTTC; CDR3aa: CASSLDRGYNEQFF
j_gene: TRBJ2-2; abundance: .; v_gene: TRBV4-1; d_gene: .; CDR3nt: TGCGCCAGCAGTAGTCGAGCCGGGGAGCTGTTTTTT; CDR3aa: CASSSRAGELFF
j_gene: TRBJ2-3; abundance: .; v_gene: TRBV11-2; d_gene: TRBD2; CDR3nt: TGTGCCACCAAAAGAGGACTAGCGGGGGAATCTAGCACAGATACGCAGTATTTT; CDR3aa: CATKRGLAGESSTDTQYF
j_gene: TRBJ1-1; abundance: .; v_gene: TRBV29-1; d_gene: .; CDR3nt: TGCAGCGTCCCCGGACTGACCACTGAAGCTTTCTTT; CDR3aa: CSVPGLTTEAFF
j_gene: TRBJ1-1; abundance: .; v_gene: TRBV5-5; d_gene: .; CDR3nt: TGTGCCAGCAGCCCAAAGGAAAGCCTTCTCAGGGGCACTGAAGCTTTCTTT; CDR3aa: CASSPKESLLRGTEAFF
j_gene: TRBJ1-1; abundance: once; v_gene: TRBV7-9; d_gene: TRBD1; CDR3nt: TGTGCCAGCAGCGCGGGACAGCAGAACACTGAAGCTTTCTTT; CDR3aa: CASSAGQQNTEAFF
j_gene: TRBJ2-7; abundance: .; v_gene: TRBV5-1; d_gene: .; CDR3nt: TGCGCCAGCAGCTTGTCTCTAGGCAGGGACTACGAGCAGTACTTC; CDR3aa: CASSLSLGRDYEQYF
j_gene: TRBJ2-7; abundance: once; v_gene: TRBV27; d_gene: .; CDR3nt: TGTGCCAGCAGTTTAATCTTGGGGGCAGGGGCCGTCGAGCAGTACTTC; CDR3aa: CASSLILGAGAVEQYF
j_gene: TRBJ2-7; abundance: .; v_gene: TRBV19; d_gene: TRBD1; CDR3nt: TGTGCCAGTAGTATAAGTGACAGGGCCTACGAGCAGTACTTC; CDR3aa: CASSISDRAYEQYF
j_gene: TRBJ2-5; abundance: .; v_gene: TRBV7-9; d_gene: TRBD2; CDR3nt: TGTGCCAGCGCTCCGTGGTTCGAGCGGGGGCAAGAGACCCAGTACTTC; CDR3aa: CASAPWFERGQETQYF
j_gene: TRBJ2-5; abundance: .; v_gene: TRBV23-1; d_gene: .; CDR3nt: TGCGCCAGCAGTCAATCGGCAGGGGAAGAGACCCAGTACTTC; CDR3aa: CASSQSAGEETQYF
j_gene: TRBJ1-1; abundance: .; v_gene: TRBV4-3; d_gene: .; CDR3nt: TGCGCCAGCAGCCAAGATAGGGCCCGGCGGACTGAAGCTTTCTTT; CDR3aa: CASSQDRARRTEAFF
j_gene: TRBJ2-7; abundance: .; v_gene: TRBV7-9; d_gene: .; CDR3nt: TGTGCCAGCAGCTTAGGGCGCGGCAGCGAGCAGTACTTC; CDR3aa: CASSLGRGSEQYF
j_gene: TRBJ1-2; abundance: .; v_gene: TRBV2; d_gene: .; CDR3nt: TGTGCCAGCAGTGAACTACAAGTTGCTAACTATGGCTACACCTTC; CDR3aa: CASSELQVANYGYTF
j_gene: TRBJ2-7; abundance: once; v_gene: TRBV7-2; d_gene: TRBD2; CDR3nt: TGTGCCAGCAGCTCCCCTAGCGGGGGGGCCTACGAGCAGTACTTC; CDR3aa: CASSSPSGGAYEQYF
j_gene: TRBJ2-5; abundance: .; v_gene: TRBV27; d_gene: .; CDR3nt: TGTGCCAGCAGCCACCGGCCTACTAGACGGGAGACCCAGTACTTC; CDR3aa: CASSHRPTRRETQYF
j_gene: TRBJ2-7; abundance: .; v_gene: TRBV5-4; d_gene: .; CDR3nt: TGTGCCAGCAGCTTCACGGGAGCTCCCCTCTACGAGCAGTACTTC; CDR3aa: CASSFTGAPLYEQYF
j_gene: TRBJ2-7; abundance: .; v_gene: TRBV7-9; d_gene: .; CDR3nt: TGTGCCAGCAGCTTGGTCGATCCCTACGAGCAGTACTTC; CDR3aa: CASSLVDPYEQYF
j_gene: TRBJ2-2; abundance: .; v_gene: TRBV30; d_gene: .; CDR3nt: TGTGCCTGGAGTGTAATAGCCCCAACCGGGGAGCTGTTTTTT; CDR3aa: CAWSVIAPTGELFF
j_gene: TRBJ2-7; abundance: .; v_gene: TRBV7-9; d_gene: .; CDR3nt: TGTGCCTTATCAACGGATTTCTCCTACGAGCAGTACTTC; CDR3aa: CALSTDFSYEQYF
j_gene: TRBJ2-7; abundance: .; v_gene: TRBV6-6; d_gene: TRBD2; CDR3nt: TGTGCCAGCAGTTACGAACTAGCGGGAGGGCCCTACGAGCAGTACTTC; CDR3aa: CASSYELAGGPYEQYF
j_gene: TRBJ1-2; abundance: .; v_gene: TRBV5-4; d_gene: TRBD1; CDR3nt: TGTGCCAGCAGAAGTCCGGGACAGCACACAAGCTATGGCTACACCTTC; CDR3aa: CASRSPGQHTSYGYTF
j_gene: TRBJ2-2; abundance: .; v_gene: TRBV2; d_gene: .; CDR3nt: TGTGCCAGCAGACTCCGTGCTAGTGCCGGGGAGCTGTTTTTT; CDR3aa: CASRLRASAGELFF
j_gene: TRBJ1-1; abundance: .; v_gene: TRBV10-3; d_gene: .; CDR3nt: TGTGCCATCAGTGAACGGGACGGCACTGAAGCTTTCTTT; CDR3aa: CAISERDGTEAFF
j_gene: TRBJ2-5; abundance: .; v_gene: TRBV4-1; d_gene: .; CDR3nt: TGCGCCAGCAGCCAAAATTACAGGTCAATCCAAGAGACCCAGTACTTC; CDR3aa: CASSQNYRSIQETQYF
j_gene: TRBJ2-7; abundance: .; v_gene: TRBV19; d_gene: .; CDR3nt: TGTGCCAGTAGTATTCAGGTTTGGTCCTACGAGCAGTACTTC; CDR3aa: CASSIQVWSYEQYF
j_gene: TRBJ2-3; abundance: once; v_gene: TRBV27; d_gene: .; CDR3nt: TGTGCCAGCAGTTCCCTGTGGGGGGAAGATACGCAGTATTTT; CDR3aa: CASSSLWGEDTQYF
j_gene: TRBJ2-7; abundance: .; v_gene: TRBV30; d_gene: .; CDR3nt: TGTGCCTGGGAGCCGGGACCCCCCTACGAGCAGTACTTC; CDR3aa: CAWEPGPPYEQYF
j_gene: TRBJ2-4; abundance: once; v_gene: TRBV2; d_gene: TRBD1; CDR3nt: TGTGCCAGCAGTGAACGCGGGGACAGGGGGACCAAAAACATTCAGTACTTC; CDR3aa: CASSERGDRGTKNIQYF
j_gene: TRBJ2-7; abundance: .; v_gene: TRBV29-1; d_gene: .; CDR3nt: TGCAGCGTTGAAGCAGGGTCGGGCTACGAGCAGTACTTC; CDR3aa: CSVEAGSGYEQYF
j_gene: TRBJ2-2; abundance: .; v_gene: TRBV4-1; d_gene: TRBD1; CDR3nt: TGCGCCAGCAGCCCCCAGATCCGGACAGGGGGTCAGGTCGGGGAGCTGTTTTTT; CDR3aa: CASSPQIRTGGQVGELFF
j_gene: TRBJ1-1; abundance: .; v_gene: TRBV7-3; d_gene: .; CDR3nt: TGTGCCAGCAGCTTAACCGACCGAAGTGAAGCTTTCTTT; CDR3aa: CASSLTDRSEAFF
j_gene: TRBJ1-1; abundance: .; v_gene: TRBV7-2; d_gene: .; CDR3nt: TGTGCCAGCAGCTTAGCGGGACGGGCGAACACTGAAGCTTTCTTT; CDR3aa: CASSLAGRANTEAFF
j_gene: TRBJ2-6; abundance: .; v_gene: TRBV29-1; d_gene: .; CDR3nt: TGCAGCGTTTTGGCCTCTGGGGCCAACGTCCTGACTTTC; CDR3aa: CSVLASGANVLTF
j_gene: TRBJ2-1; abundance: .; v_gene: TRBV5-1; d_gene: .; CDR3nt: TGCGCCAGCAGCTTGGAGGCAGTCTCGATGGGGCAGTTCTTC; CDR3aa: CASSLEAVSMGQFF
j_gene: TRBJ2-1; abundance: .; v_gene: TRBV25-1; d_gene: TRBD2; CDR3nt: TGTGCCAGCAGTGAATCTGCGGGAGGGCCTAATGAGCAGTTCTTC; CDR3aa: CASSESAGGPNEQFF
j_gene: TRBJ2-3; abundance: medium-sized; v_gene: TRBV6-4; d_gene: .; CDR3nt: TGTGCCAGCAGTGACTCGGTCACAGATACGCAGTATTTT; CDR3aa: CASSDSVTDTQYF
j_gene: TRBJ1-1; abundance: .; v_gene: TRBV6-5; d_gene: .; CDR3nt: TGTGCCACCAAACCAGCGACGGGGCACACTGAAGCTTTCTTT; CDR3aa: CATKPATGHTEAFF
j_gene: TRBJ2-7; abundance: .; v_gene: TRBV7-8; d_gene: .; CDR3nt: TGTGCCAGCAGCGCTTTCATAGCGGACCTTTCCTACGAGCAGTACTTC; CDR3aa: CASSAFIADLSYEQYF
j_gene: TRBJ2-7; abundance: .; v_gene: TRBV30; d_gene: .; CDR3nt: TGTGCCTGGAGTGTACTGGGCACGATATACGAGCAGTACTTC; CDR3aa: CAWSVLGTIYEQYF
j_gene: TRBJ2-7; abundance: .; v_gene: TRBV19; d_gene: .; CDR3nt: TGTGCCAGTAGTATTGCACCAAGGAGCGAGCAGTACTTC; CDR3aa: CASSIAPRSEQYF
j_gene: TRBJ1-1; abundance: .; v_gene: TRBV7-9; d_gene: TRBD1; CDR3nt: TGTGCCAGCAGCTTAGGGACAGGGGCGGACACTGAAGCTTTCTTT; CDR3aa: CASSLGTGADTEAFF
j_gene: TRBJ2-7; abundance: .; v_gene: TRBV30; d_gene: .; CDR3nt: TGTGCCTGGAGTGTGTTCGGGGGCCACGAGCAGTACTTC; CDR3aa: CAWSVFGGHEQYF
j_gene: TRBJ2-7; abundance: .; v_gene: TRBV27; d_gene: TRBD2; CDR3nt: TGTGCCAGCAGTTTATACGGGGGGGGCGACGAGCAGTACTTC; CDR3aa: CASSLYGGGDEQYF
j_gene: TRBJ1-1; abundance: .; v_gene: TRBV5-1; d_gene: .; CDR3nt: TGCGCCAGCAGCGAGGGGGGCGAGACCACTGAAGCTTTCTTT; CDR3aa: CASSEGGETTEAFF
j_gene: TRBJ2-1; abundance: .; v_gene: TRBV4-3; d_gene: .; CDR3nt: TGCGCCAGCAGCCGAGTGGGGGGAGCCTACAATGAGCAGTTCTTC; CDR3aa: CASSRVGGAYNEQFF
j_gene: TRBJ1-2; abundance: .; v_gene: TRBV6-8; d_gene: .; CDR3nt: TGTGCCAGCAGTGAAATCGGGGGCTACACCTTC; CDR3aa: CASSEIGGYTF
j_gene: TRBJ1-5; abundance: .; v_gene: TRBV30; d_gene: .; CDR3nt: TGTGCCTGGAGTCCCGGATCTTATAGCAATCAGCCCCAGCATTTT; CDR3aa: CAWSPGSYSNQPQHF
j_gene: TRBJ1-5; abundance: .; v_gene: TRBV6-1; d_gene: TRBD1; CDR3nt: TGTGCCAGCAGTACCGGGACAGGGTTTTATCAGCCCCAGCATTTT; CDR3aa: CASSTGTGFYQPQHF
j_gene: TRBJ1-1; abundance: .; v_gene: TRBV6-5; d_gene: TRBD1; CDR3nt: TGTGCCAGCAGTTACGAGGCAGGGGGTCTGTTCACTGAAGCTTTCTTT; CDR3aa: CASSYEAGGLFTEAFF
j_gene: TRBJ1-2; abundance: .; v_gene: TRBV27; d_gene: .; CDR3nt: TGTGCCAGCCCGGGGGACTATGGCTACACCTTC; CDR3aa: CASPGDYGYTF
j_gene: TRBJ1-1; abundance: .; v_gene: TRBV20-1; d_gene: .; CDR3nt: TGCAGTGCTAGAGGGACACCCGAAGCTTTCTTT; CDR3aa: CSARGTPEAFF
j_gene: TRBJ2-1; abundance: .; v_gene: TRBV27; d_gene: TRBD1; CDR3nt: TGTGCCAGCACAGTGGGGACAGGGGGCCGGAATGAGCAGTTCTTC; CDR3aa: CASTVGTGGRNEQFF
j_gene: TRBJ2-1; abundance: once; v_gene: TRBV28; d_gene: TRBD2; CDR3nt: TGTGCCAGCAGTTTCGCGACTAGCGGGAGAGTTCGGGATGAGCAGTTCTTC; CDR3aa: CASSFATSGRVRDEQFF
j_gene: TRBJ2-5; abundance: once; v_gene: TRBV9; d_gene: TRBD1; CDR3nt: TGTGCCAGCAGCTCTCCCCCGGGACAGGGGGCTCTTGGGCAAGAGACCCAGTACTTC; CDR3aa: CASSSPPGQGALGQETQYF
j_gene: TRBJ2-5; abundance: .; v_gene: TRBV7-2; d_gene: TRBD2; CDR3nt: TGTGCCAGCAGCTTAGGGCTAGCGGGGGGTCAAGAGACCCAGTACTTC; CDR3aa: CASSLGLAGGQETQYF
j_gene: TRBJ1-2; abundance: once; v_gene: TRBV7-9; d_gene: .; CDR3nt: TGTGCCAGCACCACTTACGGTAGCGGGAAGGAAAGCGGCTACACCTTC; CDR3aa: CASTTYGSGKESGYTF
j_gene: TRBJ2-5; abundance: .; v_gene: TRBV6-5; d_gene: .; CDR3nt: TGTGCCAGCAGTTACTCCCTTAAAGAGACCCAGTACTTC; CDR3aa: CASSYSLKETQYF